The clone carrying this T cell receptor beta chain was picked up a small number of times. The J segment lost 2 bases and the V segment lost 4 bases, leaving 0 bases of the junction unmatched. This CDR3 comprises 14 residues. Germline values: CDR1 KGHSY, CDR2 FQNENV. Clones were read by immunoSEQ multiplex PCR, and TCRdb kept only the in-frame ones, dropping some. This sample yields about 59,000 clones, of which approximately 90% are seen a single time; approximately 20% belongs to the top ten. The sample is drawn from a study of T cells in localized non-small cell lung cancer. The V call is TRBV16, the J call TRBJ1-5; 9 positions match TRBD1. This sequence originates from a man aged 35-69 years with stage I lung adenocarcinoma. Material: peripheral blood, obtained before any cancer treatment. The CDR3 protein is CASSRDRGNQPQHF. In nucleotides, the CDR3 is TGTGCCAGCAGCCGGGACAGGGGCAATCAGCCCCAGCATTTT.